This T cell receptor (beta chain) was identified in a study of blood T cell repertoires in COVID-19. In the original analysis: It was from reference gene primer amplification that nucleated cell counts were estimated. Sequencing used immunoSEQ multiplex PCR; TCRdb keeps in-frame clones, though not all of them. From that table come the V and J calls and clone size; the DNA was used to work out D and trimming. The sample holds over 60,000 clones, around 85% seen once. V lost 2 bases and J lost 4; bases outside the gene matches: 8. The germline CDR1 and CDR2 sequences are SGHAT and FQNNGV. The CDR3 is made up of 16 amino acids.

V and J are TRBV11-2 and TRBJ1-3; TRBD1 agrees at 7 bases. Specimen: peripheral blood. This TCR was sampled from a woman older than 75 with active or convalescent COVID-19. This chain's CDR3 is CASSLTQGVYGNTIYF. The CDR3 DNA is TGTGCCAGCAGCTTAACTCAGGGGGTATACGGAAACACCATATATTTT. The entire variable domain, with the rest obtained from reference TRBV11-2 and TRBJ1-3, is as follows: EAGVAQSPRYKIIEKRQSVAFWCNPISGHATLYWYQQILGQGPKLLIQFQNNGVVDDSQLPKDRFSAERLKGVDSTLKIQPAKLEDSAVYLCASSLTQGVYGNTIYFGEGSWLTVV.